Detailed here is one T cell receptor beta chain. Its matching antigen is unknown. CDR1 and CDR2 (germline): SGHRS, YFSETQ. There are 15 residues in the CDR3. The V segment lost 6 bases and the J segment 7 bases; nucleotides outside the gene matches: 9. The PCR contained 60 Vbeta and 13 Jbeta primers. Produced via immunoSEQ multiplex PCR; TCRdb's table is partial and in-frame only. Of 150,000 to 200,000 clones in the sample, roughly 77% were seen once. The sample belongs to a study of cytomegalovirus exposure and HLA in healthy donors. Study outcomes and limitations: In an earlier analysis, productive rearrangement rates for most beta V segments clustered near 87% or 30%. While the bulk of TCR sequences proved rare, some public TCRs turned up in many donors.

The clonotype was recovered from a man between 18 and 35 years old in good health and CMV-seropositive. The rearrangement links TRBV5-1 to TRBJ2-1; 11 bases align to TRBD2. Source material: PBMCs. The CDR3 DNA follows: TGCGCCAGCACTCTTATACTAGCGGGAGTGAATGAGCAGTTCTTC. Protein product: CASTLILAGVNEQFF.